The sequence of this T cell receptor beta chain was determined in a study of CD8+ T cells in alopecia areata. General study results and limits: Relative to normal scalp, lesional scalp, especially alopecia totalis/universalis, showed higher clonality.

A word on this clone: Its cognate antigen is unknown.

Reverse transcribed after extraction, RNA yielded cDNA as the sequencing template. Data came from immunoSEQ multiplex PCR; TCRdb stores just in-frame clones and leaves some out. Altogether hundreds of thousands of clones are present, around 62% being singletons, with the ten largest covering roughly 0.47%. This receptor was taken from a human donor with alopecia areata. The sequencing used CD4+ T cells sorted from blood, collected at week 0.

CDR3 in amino acids: CSVAGQGGTEAFF. The CDR3 DNA is TGCAGCGTCGCGGGACAGGGCGGCACTGAAGCTTTCTTT. The chain joins TRBV29-1 to TRBJ1-1; the match to TRBD1 covers 9 bases. This CDR3 has 13 residues. The germline V gene has CDR1 SQVTM and CDR2 ANQGSEA. The junction had 6 bases not matched to a gene; V was cut back by 6 bases and J by 4 bases. Complete variable domain (other parts from reference TRBV29-1 and TRBJ1-1): SAVISQKPSRDICQRGTSLTIQCQVDSQVTMMFWYRQQPGQSLTLIATANQGSEATYESGFVIDKFPISRPNLTFSTLTVSNMSPEDSSIYLCSVAGQGGTEAFFGQGTRLTVV.